This TCR beta chain emerged from a study of blood T cell repertoires in COVID-19 (dated by TCRdb to 2020 to 2021). For context, the study as a whole: Samples covering the acute and convalescent phases of COVID-19 were provided by collaborators in the United States, Italy and Spain. The prospective study material was composed of cDNA or gDNA derived from T cells, B-cell-depleted T cells, or PBMCs. Sample metadata almost always included a de-identified subject ID, COVID-19 status, age in years and sex. The samples were drawn from two sources: the first 160 participants of the ongoing ImmuneRACE study, and 1,254 subjects contributed by 6 global collaborators. Subjects who had been exposed to COVID-19, were actively infected with it, or had recovered from it provided the deeply sampled blood TCRbeta repertoires that made up the dataset. Where HLA class I and class II types were available, the types were taken from metadata supplied by the sample provider, not from assay-based typing. The repertoires were made available in a free public database intended to serve as a resource for research on the immune response to SARS-CoV-2. What the study reported, not specific to this receptor: Clinical and demographic metadata were provided uncurated, with the amount varying by source and participant.

The germline V gene (reference sequence) sets CDR1 to WNHNN and CDR2 to SYGVQD. V was cut back by 1 base and J by 1 base, leaving a gap of 8 bases between them. Counted from cysteine to phenylalanine, this CDR3 has 14 amino acids. The DNA shown is the 42-base CDR3, in frame from base 1. Details on this clone: No cognate antigen has been identified for it. It has no much larger one-base neighbor in the sample; base qualities were not kept.

TCRbeta CDR3 regions were amplified from genomic DNA using the immunoSEQ Assay, a bias-controlled multiplex PCR. The study's processing was this. The number of nucleated cells in each sample was estimated by amplification of reference gene primers within the assay. To quantify the absolute abundance of each unique TCRbeta CDR3 rearrangement, sequence reads were collapsed and filtered. For each sample, productive Simpson clonality was calculated as the square root of Simpson's diversity index across productive rearrangements. TCRdb re-hosts the immuneACCESS table, in-frame sequences only. Its copies lack some clones; in the studies checked, an unresolved V gene accounts for under half of them, and the cause for the rest is not known. Clonal size and the V and J genes are those of that table, whereas D and trimming came from the DNA. The sample table shows approximately 200,000 clones, and 85% are seen once. Together, the top ten hold roughly a sixth of the sample.

In the prospective study, participants were roughly 18 to 95 years old, resided in approximately 25 geographic areas of the United States, and were enrolled through a virtual design. To assign participants to cohorts, the prospective study relied on clinical history that participants themselves reported in a screening survey and a study questionnaire. ImmuneRACE Cohort 3 recovered participants were defined by two consecutive negative NP/OP PCR tests, healthcare professional clearance, or symptom resolution. In the prospective study, mobile phlebotomists collected whole blood, serum and a nasopharyngeal or oropharyngeal swab from each participant. Over an approximately 2-month period, participants in the prospective study had the option of providing additional blood draws and questionnaires. Blood samples from the prospective study were shipped frozen or at room temperature prior to DNA extraction.

The clonotype originates from a man in his forties who had recovered from COVID-19. The V gene is TRBV10-1 and the J gene is TRBJ2-7; too little of a D gene remains to name it. The sequenced sample consisted of PBMCs or T cells enriched from blood (not recorded which). The CDR3 loop reads CASSEWAGSYEQYF. DNA sequence: TGCGCCAGCAGTGAGTGGGCAGGTTCCTACGAGCAGTACTTC.